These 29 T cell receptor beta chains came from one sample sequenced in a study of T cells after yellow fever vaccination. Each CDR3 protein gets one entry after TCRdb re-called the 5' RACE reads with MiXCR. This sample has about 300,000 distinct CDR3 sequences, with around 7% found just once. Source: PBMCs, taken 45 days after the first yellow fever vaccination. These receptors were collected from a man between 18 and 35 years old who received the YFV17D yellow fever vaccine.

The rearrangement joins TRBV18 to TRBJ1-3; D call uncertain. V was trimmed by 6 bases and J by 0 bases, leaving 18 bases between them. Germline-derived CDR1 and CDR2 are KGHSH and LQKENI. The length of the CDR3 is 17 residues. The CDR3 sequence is CASSPYPTGSSGNTIYF. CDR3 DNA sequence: TGTGCCAGCTCTCCTTACCCTACGGGGAGCTCTGGAAACACCATATATTTT.

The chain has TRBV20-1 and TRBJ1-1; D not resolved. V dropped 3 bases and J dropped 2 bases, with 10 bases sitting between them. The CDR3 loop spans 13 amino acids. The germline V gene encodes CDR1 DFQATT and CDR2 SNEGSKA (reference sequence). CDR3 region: CSASDSINTEAFF. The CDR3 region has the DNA TGCAGTGCTAGCGATAGTATAAACACTGAAGCTTTCTTT.

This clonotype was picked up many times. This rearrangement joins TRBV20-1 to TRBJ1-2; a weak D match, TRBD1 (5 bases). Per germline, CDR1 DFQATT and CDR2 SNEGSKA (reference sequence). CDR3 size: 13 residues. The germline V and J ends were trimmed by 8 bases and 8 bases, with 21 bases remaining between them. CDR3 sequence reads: CSLSPQGFWGYTF. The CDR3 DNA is TGCAGTCTAAGCCCTCAGGGTTTCTGGGGCTACACCTTC.

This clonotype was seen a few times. The CDR3: CASSQAPRDTYEQYF. Written as DNA, the CDR3 is TGTGCCAGCAGCCAAGCCCCCAGGGACACCTACGAGCAGTACTTC. V and J are TRBV3-1 and TRBJ2-7; TRBD1 might be the D (6 bases). The V and J ends lost 1 base and 2 bases respectively, with 12 bases between them. Germline loops: CDR1 LGHDT, CDR2 YNNKEL (reference sequence). The CDR3 is made up of 15 amino acids.

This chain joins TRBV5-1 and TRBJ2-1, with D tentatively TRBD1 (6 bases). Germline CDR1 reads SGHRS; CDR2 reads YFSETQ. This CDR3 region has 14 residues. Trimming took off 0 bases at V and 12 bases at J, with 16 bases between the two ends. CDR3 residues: CASSLDGTRLAQFF. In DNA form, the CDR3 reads TGCGCCAGCAGCTTGGACGGGACACGCCTTGCGCAGTTCTTC.

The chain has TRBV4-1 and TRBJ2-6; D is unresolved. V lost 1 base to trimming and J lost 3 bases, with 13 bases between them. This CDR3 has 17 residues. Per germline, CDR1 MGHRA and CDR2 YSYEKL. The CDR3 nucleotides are TGCGCCAGCAGCCAAGGACTTTACGCTTATGGGGCCAACGTCCTGACTTTC. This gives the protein CASSQGLYAYGANVLTF.

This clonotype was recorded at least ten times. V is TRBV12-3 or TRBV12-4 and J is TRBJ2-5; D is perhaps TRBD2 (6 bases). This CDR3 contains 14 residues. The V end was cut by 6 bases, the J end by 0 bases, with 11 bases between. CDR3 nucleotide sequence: TGTGCCAGCAGCCACCAGCGGGACCAAGAGACCCAGTACTTC. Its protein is CASSHQRDQETQYF.

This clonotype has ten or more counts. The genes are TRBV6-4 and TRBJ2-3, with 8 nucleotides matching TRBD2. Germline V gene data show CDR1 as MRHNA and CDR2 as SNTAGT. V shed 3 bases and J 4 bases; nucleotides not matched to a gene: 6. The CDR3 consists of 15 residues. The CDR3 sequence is CASSETGGAADTQYF. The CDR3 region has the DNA TGTGCCAGCAGTGAAACCGGGGGGGCCGCAGATACGCAGTATTTT.

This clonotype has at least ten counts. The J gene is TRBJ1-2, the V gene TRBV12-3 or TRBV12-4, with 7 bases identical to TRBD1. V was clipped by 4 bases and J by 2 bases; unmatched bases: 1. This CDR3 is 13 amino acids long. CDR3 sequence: CASSSTGNYGYTF. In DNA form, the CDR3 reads TGTGCCAGCAGTTCGACAGGGAACTATGGCTACACCTTC.

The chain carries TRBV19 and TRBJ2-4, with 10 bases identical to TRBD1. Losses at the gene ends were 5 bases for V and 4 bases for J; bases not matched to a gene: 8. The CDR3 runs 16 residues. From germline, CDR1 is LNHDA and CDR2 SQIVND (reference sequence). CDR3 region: CASSSRQGARKNIQYF. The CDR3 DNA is TGTGCCAGTAGTTCGAGACAGGGGGCTAGGAAAAACATTCAGTACTTC. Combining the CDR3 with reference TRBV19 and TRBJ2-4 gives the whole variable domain DGGITQSPKYLFRKEGQNVTLSCEQNLNHDAMYWYRQDPGQGLRLIYYSQIVNDFQKGDIAEGYSVSREKKESFPLTVTSAQKNPTAFYLCASSSRQGARKNIQYFGAGTRLSVL.

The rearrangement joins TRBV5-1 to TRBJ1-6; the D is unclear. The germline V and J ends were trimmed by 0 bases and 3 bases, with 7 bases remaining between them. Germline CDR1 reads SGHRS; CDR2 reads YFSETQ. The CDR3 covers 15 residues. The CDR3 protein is CASSLGEDYNSPLHF. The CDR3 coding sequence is TGCGCCAGCAGCTTGGGGGAAGACTATAATTCACCCCTCCACTTT.

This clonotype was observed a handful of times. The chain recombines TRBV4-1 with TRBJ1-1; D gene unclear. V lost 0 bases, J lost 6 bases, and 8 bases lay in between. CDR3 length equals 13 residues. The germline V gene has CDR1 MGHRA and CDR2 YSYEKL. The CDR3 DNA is TGCGCCAGCAGCCAAGATCCCCAGGCTGAAGCTTTCTTT. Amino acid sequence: CASSQDPQAEAFF.

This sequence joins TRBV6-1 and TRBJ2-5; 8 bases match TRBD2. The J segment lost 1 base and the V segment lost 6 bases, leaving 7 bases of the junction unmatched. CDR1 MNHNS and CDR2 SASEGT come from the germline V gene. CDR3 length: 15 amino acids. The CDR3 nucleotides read TGTGCCAGCAGATCTCCTCTAGCGGGCCAAGAGACCCAGTACTTC. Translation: CASRSPLAGQETQYF.

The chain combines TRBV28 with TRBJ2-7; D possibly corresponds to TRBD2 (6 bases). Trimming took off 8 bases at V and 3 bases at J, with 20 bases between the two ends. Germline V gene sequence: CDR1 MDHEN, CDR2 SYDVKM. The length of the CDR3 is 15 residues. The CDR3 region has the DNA TGTGCCAGCGCTCCCGGTGGACTATTATACTACGAGCAGTACGTC. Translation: CASAPGGLLYYEQYV.

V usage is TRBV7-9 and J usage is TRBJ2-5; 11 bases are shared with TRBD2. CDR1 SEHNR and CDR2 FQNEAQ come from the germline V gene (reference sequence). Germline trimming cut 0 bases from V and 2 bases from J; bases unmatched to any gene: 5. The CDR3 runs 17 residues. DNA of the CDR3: TGTGCCAGCAGCTTAGCCGGGACTAGCGGAGCTCAAGAGACCCAGTACTTC. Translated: CASSLAGTSGAQETQYF.

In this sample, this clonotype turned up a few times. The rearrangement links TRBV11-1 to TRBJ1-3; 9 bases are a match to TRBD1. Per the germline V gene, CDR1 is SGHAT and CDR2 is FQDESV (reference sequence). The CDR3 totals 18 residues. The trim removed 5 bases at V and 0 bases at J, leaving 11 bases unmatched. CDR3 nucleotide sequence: TGTGCCAGCAGCCCTGACAGGGGGGTTACCTTCTCTGGAAACACCATATATTTT. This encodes CASSPDRGVTFSGNTIYF. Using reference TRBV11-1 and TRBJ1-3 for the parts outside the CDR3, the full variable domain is EAEVAQSPRYKITEKSQAVAFWCDPISGHATLYWYRQILGQGPELLVQFQDESVVDDSQLPKDRFSAERLKGVDSTLKIQPAELGDSAMYLCASSPDRGVTFSGNTIYFGEGSWLTVV.

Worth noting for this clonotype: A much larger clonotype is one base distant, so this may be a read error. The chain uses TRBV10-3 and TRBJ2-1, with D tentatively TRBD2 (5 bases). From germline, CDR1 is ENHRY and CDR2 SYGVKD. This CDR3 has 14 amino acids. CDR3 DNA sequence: TGTGCCATCAGTGATTCCCAACGGAGGAATGAGCAGTCCTTC. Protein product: CAISDSQRRNEQSF.

The CDR3 DNA is TGTGCCAGCAGCCCCACAGGACATCAGCCCCAGCATTTT. Translated, it gives CASSPTGHQPQHF. The J gene is TRBJ1-5, the V gene TRBV7-9; a weak D match, TRBD1 (5 bases). CDR1 and CDR2 (germline): SEHNR, FQNEAQ (reference sequence). The CDR3 consists of 13 residues. V dropped 5 bases and J dropped 5 bases, with 10 bases sitting between them.

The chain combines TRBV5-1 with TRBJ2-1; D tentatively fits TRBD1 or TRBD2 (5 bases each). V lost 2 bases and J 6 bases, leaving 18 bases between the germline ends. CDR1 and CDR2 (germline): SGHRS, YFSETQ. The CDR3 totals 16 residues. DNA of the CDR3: TGCGCCAGCAGCTTATGGGACCCGTCCCTTGTCAATGAGCAGTTCTTC. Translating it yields CASSLWDPSLVNEQFF.

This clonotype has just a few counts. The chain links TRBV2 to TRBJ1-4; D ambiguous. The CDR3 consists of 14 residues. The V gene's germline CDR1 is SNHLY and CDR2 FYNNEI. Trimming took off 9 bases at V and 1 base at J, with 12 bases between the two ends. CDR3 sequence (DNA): TGTGCCAGTCGGTGGAGCGAAACTAATGAAAAACTGTTTTTT. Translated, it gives CASRWSETNEKLFF. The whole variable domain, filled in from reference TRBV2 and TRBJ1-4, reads EPEVTQTPSHQVTQMGQEVILRCVPISNHLYFYWYRQILGQKVEFLVSFYNNEISEKSEIFDDQFSVERPDGSNFTLKIRSTKLEDSAMYFCASRWSETNEKLFFGSGTQLSVL.

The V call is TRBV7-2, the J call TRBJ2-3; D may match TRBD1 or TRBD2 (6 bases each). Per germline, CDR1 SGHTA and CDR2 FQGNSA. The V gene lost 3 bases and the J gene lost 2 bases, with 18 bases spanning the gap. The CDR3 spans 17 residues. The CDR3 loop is CASSFWWGATVTDTQYF. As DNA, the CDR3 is TGTGCCAGCAGCTTCTGGTGGGGGGCGACCGTCACAGATACGCAGTATTTT.

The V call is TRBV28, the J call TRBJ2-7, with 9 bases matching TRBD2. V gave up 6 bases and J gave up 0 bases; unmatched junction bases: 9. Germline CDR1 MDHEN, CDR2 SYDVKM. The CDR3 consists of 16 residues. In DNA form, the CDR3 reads TGTGCCAGCAGCCCCGGCGCAGCGGGGGGCTCCTACGAGCAGTACGTC. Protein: CASSPGAAGGSYEQYV.

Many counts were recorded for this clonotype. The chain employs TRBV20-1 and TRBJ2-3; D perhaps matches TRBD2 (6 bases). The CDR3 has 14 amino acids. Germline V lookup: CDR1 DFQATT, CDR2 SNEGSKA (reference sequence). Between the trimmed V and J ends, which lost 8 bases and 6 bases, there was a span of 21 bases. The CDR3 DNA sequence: TGCAGTCCCATCTCGGAATTTGGGGGGGATACGCAGTATTTT. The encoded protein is CSPISEFGGDTQYF.

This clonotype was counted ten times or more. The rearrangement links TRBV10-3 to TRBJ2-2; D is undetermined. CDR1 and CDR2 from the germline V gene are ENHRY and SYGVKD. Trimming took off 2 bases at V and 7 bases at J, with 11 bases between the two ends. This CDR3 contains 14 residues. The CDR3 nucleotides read TGTGCCATCAGTGAGAGGCGTCCCGTCGGGGAGCTGTTTTTT. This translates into CAISERRPVGELFF.

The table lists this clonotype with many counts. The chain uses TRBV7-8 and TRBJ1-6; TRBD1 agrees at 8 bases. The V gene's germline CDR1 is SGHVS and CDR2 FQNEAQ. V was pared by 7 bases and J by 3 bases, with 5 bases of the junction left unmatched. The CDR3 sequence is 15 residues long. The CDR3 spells CASKGQAHYNSPLHF. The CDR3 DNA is TGTGCCAGCAAGGGACAGGCGCACTATAATTCACCCCTCCACTTT.

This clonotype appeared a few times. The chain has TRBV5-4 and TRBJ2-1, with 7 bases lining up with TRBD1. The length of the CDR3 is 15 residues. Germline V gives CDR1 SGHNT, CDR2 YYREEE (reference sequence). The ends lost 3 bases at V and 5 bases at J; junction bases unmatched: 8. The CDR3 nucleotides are TGTGCCAGCAGCTATACAACCGGGACAGACAATGAGCAGTTCTTC. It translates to CASSYTTGTDNEQFF.

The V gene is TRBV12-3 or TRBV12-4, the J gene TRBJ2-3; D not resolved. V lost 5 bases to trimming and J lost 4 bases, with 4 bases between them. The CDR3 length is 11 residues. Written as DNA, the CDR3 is TGTGCCAGCAGTGCGGCAGATACGCAGTATTTT. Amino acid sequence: CASSAADTQYF.

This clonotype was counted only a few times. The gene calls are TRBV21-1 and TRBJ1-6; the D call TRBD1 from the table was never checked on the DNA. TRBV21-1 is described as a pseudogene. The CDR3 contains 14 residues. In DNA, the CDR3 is TGTGCCAGCAGCAAATTACAGGGCAATTCACCCCTCCACTTT. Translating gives CASSKLQGNSPLHF.

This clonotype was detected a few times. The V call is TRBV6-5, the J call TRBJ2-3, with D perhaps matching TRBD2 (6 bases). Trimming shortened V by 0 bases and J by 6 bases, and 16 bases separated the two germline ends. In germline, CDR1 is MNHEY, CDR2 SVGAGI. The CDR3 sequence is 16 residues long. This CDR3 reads CASSYSAGGGGDTQYF. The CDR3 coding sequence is TGTGCCAGCAGTTACTCCGCCGGGGGAGGAGGTGATACGCAGTATTTT.